These 17 T cell receptor beta chains were all obtained from the same sample, sequenced in a study of human versus mouse CDR3 diversity and MHC coevolution. The repertoire was sequenced with immunoSEQ multiplex PCR; TCRdb's copy has only in-frame clones and lacks some. The sample gives tens of thousands of clones, about 90% of which show up once; roughly 0.16% is in the top ten. Sequences were obtained from naive CD4+ T cells from blood. Subset of the sample: CD45RO-negative CD62L-positive naive CD4 T cells. The receptors derive from a person aged 30 to 70 in good health.

The chain links TRBV6-6 to TRBJ1-2; no definite D call. Between the trimmed V and J ends, which lost 4 bases and 8 bases, there was a span of 14 bases. CDR3 size: 13 residues. Germline CDR1 and CDR2: MNHNY and SVGAGI (reference sequence). This chain's CDR3 is CASSSWSGLGYTF. The CDR3 coding sequence is TGTGCCAGCAGTTCTTGGTCGGGGTTGGGCTACACCTTC.

The chain links TRBV5-8 to TRBJ2-3; a weak D match, TRBD1 (5 bases). The germline CDR1 and CDR2 sequences are SGHTS and YDEGEE. V lost 0 bases and J lost 0, with 14 bases in between. This CDR3 is built from 17 residues. CDR3 loop: CASSLGAWGASTDTQYF. The DNA of the CDR3 is TGTGCCAGCAGCTTGGGTGCTTGGGGCGCTAGCACAGATACGCAGTATTTT.

The rearrangement uses TRBV6-1 and TRBJ2-7, with 8 bases lining up with TRBD1. Germline CDR1 is MNHNS and CDR2 is SASEGT. The V gene end was trimmed by 2 bases and the J gene end by 7 bases; junction bases not matched to a gene: 4. This CDR3 is 13 amino acids long. This CDR3 is CASSEQGAGEQYF. The CDR3 DNA reads as TGTGCCAGCAGTGAACAGGGGGCGGGGGAGCAGTACTTC.

The J gene is TRBJ1-2, the V gene TRBV12-2; the listed D gene, TRBD1, was not tested against the DNA. TRBV12-2 is a documented pseudogene. The CDR3 runs 15 residues. The CDR3 bases are TGTGCAAGTCGCTTACCATGGGACAGTTCCGCGGGCTACACCTTC. It yields the protein CASRLPWDSSAGYTF.

V is TRBV18 and J is TRBJ2-5; TRBD2 is a possible D gene (7 bases). The J call may be faulty, since TRBJ2-7 better matches the DNA end. Germline CDR1 is KGHSH and CDR2 is LQKENI. CDR3 length equals 15 residues. The CDR3 nucleotides read TGTGCCAGCTCACCCAGGGACGTAGGGGGGGACGAGCAGTACTTC. This translates into CASSPRDVGGDEQYF.

The chain's CDR3 is CASARGAGGANEQFF. CDR3 DNA sequence: TGTGCCAGCGCACGCGGGGCGGGAGGCGCCAATGAGCAGTTCTTC. The rearrangement uses TRBV11-2 and TRBJ2-1; TRBD2 matches at 8 bases. Per germline, CDR1 SGHAT and CDR2 FQNNGV. The CDR3 consists of 15 residues. With V trimmed by 8 bases and J by 6 bases, 12 bases remained unmatched.

The table lists this clone with a count of one. The chain combines TRBV7-9 with TRBJ1-4, with TRBD1 as a possible D gene (5 bases). This CDR3 comprises 14 residues. Trimming took off 3 bases at V and 6 bases at J, with 11 bases between the two ends. Germline V gene sequence: CDR1 SEHNR, CDR2 FQNEAQ (reference sequence). The CDR3 region is CASSFKGAHEKLFF. The CDR3 DNA is TGTGCCAGCAGCTTTAAAGGGGCCCATGAAAAACTGTTTTTT.

The CDR3 sequence: CASSYSGFTAGQFF. CDR3 coding DNA: TGCGCCAGCAGCTATAGCGGGTTCACAGCCGGGCAGTTCTTC. The chain carries TRBV5-1 and TRBJ2-1; 7 bases map to TRBD2. V was pared by 3 bases and J by 12 bases, with 12 bases of the junction left unmatched. Germline V CDR1 and CDR2: SGHRS, YFSETQ. The CDR3 runs to 14 residues.

The V call is TRBV7-8, the J call TRBJ2-1, with TRBD2 matching 8 bases. The CDR3 has 15 amino acids. The germline V gene has CDR1 SGHVS and CDR2 FQNEAQ. Trimming removed 0 bases from V and 2 bases from J; junction bases left unmatched: 0. The CDR3 spells CASSLASGTYNEQFF. The CDR3 DNA sequence: TGTGCCAGCAGCTTAGCTAGCGGGACCTACAATGAGCAGTTCTTC.

The V gene is TRBV6-1, the J gene TRBJ2-7, with 8 bases matching TRBD1. The V gene end was trimmed by 5 bases and the J gene end by 3 bases; junction bases not matched to a gene: 6. This CDR3 is 14 amino acids long. Germline V lookup: CDR1 MNHNS, CDR2 SASEGT. The CDR3 DNA reads TGTGCCAGCAGTAACCAGGGGGCGCGCTACGAGCAGTACTTC. Residues: CASSNQGARYEQYF.

The J gene is TRBJ1-2, the V gene TRBV5-4, with D perhaps matching TRBD1 (6 bases). The germline gives CDR1 SGHNT, CDR2 YYREEE (reference sequence). The CDR3 sequence is 14 residues long. V gave up 0 bases and J gave up 5 bases, with 11 bases separating them. The CDR3 DNA follows: TGTGCCAGCAGCTTGGACAGGGTCGGATATGGCTACACCTTC. Translating it yields CASSLDRVGYGYTF.

The chain couples TRBV7-6 to TRBJ2-2; D not resolved. The CDR3 consists of 16 residues. V was shortened by 5 bases and J by 6 bases, with 19 bases between the two germline ends. CDR1 and CDR2 from the germline V gene are SGHVS and FNYEAQ. The CDR3 loop reads CASSPVGQFKAGELFF. The CDR3 DNA reads TGTGCCAGCAGCCCGGTTGGGCAGTTTAAGGCCGGGGAGCTGTTTTTT.

The chain combines TRBV4-2 with TRBJ2-7; possible D gene TRBD2, 6 bases. This CDR3 has 15 amino acids. Trimming removed 3 bases at V and 2 bases at J, with 14 bases between. The germline V gene encodes CDR1 LGHNA and CDR2 YNFKEQ. The CDR3 reads CASSQASGGTYEQYF. CDR3 DNA sequence: TGTGCCAGCAGCCAGGCCTCCGGGGGAACCTACGAGCAGTACTTC.

V gene TRBV5-1 combines with J gene TRBJ1-4; possible D gene TRBD1, 5 bases. Between the trimmed V and J ends, which lost 0 bases and 7 bases, there was a span of 13 bases. Looked up from germline, CDR1 is SGHRS and CDR2 is YFSETQ. The CDR3 spans 15 residues. Here the CDR3 DNA reads TGCGCCAGCAGCTTGGCCGGGGGGAGTGGTGAAAAACTGTTTTTT. As protein: CASSLAGGSGEKLFF. Looking up the rest from reference TRBV5-1 and TRBJ1-4 gives the full variable domain: KAGVTQTPRYLIKTRGQQVTLSCSPISGHRSVSWYQQTPGQGLQFLFEYFSETQRNKGNFPGRFSGRQFSNSRSEMNVSTLELGDSALYLCASSLAGGSGEKLFFGSGTQLSVL.

This chain joins TRBV28 and TRBJ1-4, with TRBD1 matching over 10 bases. With V trimmed by 2 bases and J by 6 bases, 0 bases remained unmatched. Germline V lookup: CDR1 MDHEN, CDR2 SYDVKM. This CDR3 is 14 amino acids long. The DNA for the CDR3 is TGTGCCAGCAGTTTAGGGACAGGGGATGAAAAACTGTTTTTT. Protein sequence: CASSLGTGDEKLFF.

The chain recombines TRBV6-4 with TRBJ2-3; a weak D match, TRBD1 (6 bases). The CDR3 runs to 15 residues. Germline CDR1 MRHNA, CDR2 SNTAGT. Between the trimmed V and J ends, which lost 4 bases and 3 bases, there was a span of 14 bases. CDR3 nucleotide sequence: TGTGCCAGCAGTGCCGGGACAAAGGTTACAGATACGCAGTATTTT. It specifies CASSAGTKVTDTQYF.

V usage is TRBV18 and J usage is TRBJ1-4; 7 bases line up with TRBD1. The CDR3 length is 14 residues. Germline CDR1 is KGHSH and CDR2 is LQKENI. With 3 bases clipped from V and 5 bases from J, the junction kept 3 bases outside the gene matches. The CDR3 protein is CASSPGTENEKLFF. The CDR3 nucleotides read TGTGCCAGCTCACCGGGGACAGAAAATGAAAAACTGTTTTTT.